This TCR beta chain derives from a study of shared clonotypes between healthy human individuals. Sequencing used immunoSEQ multiplex PCR; TCRdb keeps in-frame clones, though not all of them. The sample includes more than 400,000 clones, about 96% of them seen just once. This clone was seen a single time. Germline CDR1 and CDR2: SGHNT and YYREEE (reference sequence). This CDR3 is built from 14 residues. Trimming shortened V by 1 base and J by 7 bases, and 11 bases separated the two germline ends. This TCR was recovered from a woman aged 30 to 39 in good health. The rearrangement links TRBV5-4 to TRBJ1-4, with a tentative D call TRBD1 (6 bases). Sequenced input: naive CD4+ T cells sorted from blood. Subset: CD45RA+ positively selected. The CDR3 sequence: CASSLSGVGEKLFF. CDR3 in DNA: TGTGCCAGCAGCTTGTCAGGGGTCGGTGAAAAACTGTTTTTT.